The 20 T cell receptor beta chains given below trace back to one sample, sequenced in a study of shared clonotypes between healthy human individuals. TCRdb keeps only in-frame clones here, not all; method: immunoSEQ multiplex PCR. The sample carries some 1.1 million clones, approximately 80% recorded once. The source material was memory CD4+ T cells from PBMCs. Subset of the sample: CD45RA-negative fraction. These receptors all stem from a man aged 18 to 30 in good health. Some clones in this sample may be carry-over from other donors' samples.

V and J are TRBV7-3 and TRBJ2-2; D call uncertain. This CDR3 comprises 12 residues. V shed 7 bases and J shed 4 bases, with 7 bases lying between them. Germline loops: CDR1 SGHTA, CDR2 FQGTGA. The CDR3 spells CASNTGTGELFF. The CDR3 DNA is TGTGCCAGCAATACTGGCACCGGGGAGCTGTTTTTT.

V gene TRBV28 combines with J gene TRBJ2-5; D uncertain. With 5 bases removed from V and 5 bases from J, the gap between germline ends came to 9 bases. The CDR3 runs 12 residues. Germline values: CDR1 MDHEN, CDR2 SYDVKM. The chain's CDR3 is CASSVTMETQYF. Written as DNA, the CDR3 is TGTGCCAGCAGTGTAACAATGGAGACCCAGTACTTC.

This clone was observed a few times. The chain has TRBV7-6 and TRBJ1-4; D gene ambiguous. Trimming stripped 5 bases from V and 7 bases from J, with 17 bases between. Germline V gene sequence: CDR1 SGHVS, CDR2 FNYEAQ. There are 15 residues in the CDR3. CDR3 coding DNA: TGTGCCAGCAGCACAAACGGGCGCGCAACTGAAAAACTGTTTTTT. Protein product: CASSTNGRATEKLFF.

This clone occurred a few times. This chain links TRBV19 with TRBJ2-7, with TRBD2 matching over 7 bases. The CDR3 runs 14 residues. Germline V gives CDR1 LNHDA, CDR2 SQIVND (reference sequence). The V and J ends lost 5 bases and 1 base, in that order; junction bases with no gene match: 5. CDR3 sequence reads: CASSWTSDSYEQYF. In nucleotides, the CDR3 is TGTGCCAGTAGTTGGACTAGTGATTCCTACGAGCAGTACTTC.

V usage is TRBV19 and J usage is TRBJ1-5; D is unresolved. V lost 10 bases and J lost 5, with 18 bases in between. This CDR3 is 14 amino acids long. Germline CDR1 reads LNHDA; CDR2 reads SQIVND (reference sequence). The CDR3 region has the DNA TGTGCCACCTCCATGCTCGGGCCCTATCAGCCCCAGCATTTT. Its translation is CATSMLGPYQPQHF.

The chain is built from TRBV2 and TRBJ2-5; D not resolved. Trimming removed 6 bases from V and 5 bases from J, with 13 bases in between. The CDR3 loop spans 13 amino acids. Germline CDR1 and CDR2: SNHLY and FYNNEI. The CDR3 loop is CASRGNTRETQYF. The CDR3 coding sequence is TGTGCCAGCAGAGGCAACACTCGGGAGACCCAGTACTTC.

The chain is built from TRBV14 and TRBJ1-1, with 7 bases fitting TRBD1. Germline assignment: CDR1 SGHDN and CDR2 FVKESK. This CDR3 is built from 14 residues. Trimming took 3 bases from V and 5 from J; bases not matched to a gene: 6. DNA for the CDR3: TGTGCCAGCAGCCATTTAGGGGGCAATACTGAAGCTTTCTTT. This encodes CASSHLGGNTEAFF.

For this clone: It is likely a read error: a sequence one base away is far more abundant. The V gene is TRBV6-5, the J gene TRBJ2-5; D unclear. The germline V and J ends were trimmed by 4 bases and 3 bases, with 3 bases remaining between them. Per the germline V gene, CDR1 is MNHEY and CDR2 is SVGAGI. The CDR3 runs to 11 residues. CDR3 in DNA: TGTGCCAGCAGTTTTGAAGAGACCCAGTACTTC. Translation gives CASSFEETQYF.

At least ten counts were recorded for this clone. V and J are TRBV30 and TRBJ1-4, with TRBD1 matching 7 bases. V gave up 3 bases and J gave up 5 bases; unmatched junction bases: 3. The germline gives CDR1 GTSNPN, CDR2 SVGIG (reference sequence). This CDR3 has 13 amino acids. The CDR3 protein is CAWRQGTNEKLFF. CDR3 DNA: TGTGCCTGGAGACAGGGGACGAATGAAAAACTGTTTTTT. Full variable domain (missing parts from reference TRBV30 and TRBJ1-4): SQTIHQWPATLVQPVGSPLSLECTVEGTSNPNLYWYRQAAGRGLQLLFYSVGIGQISSEVPQNLSASRPQDRQFILSSKKLLLSDSGFYLCAWRQGTNEKLFFGSGTQLSVL.

The chain has TRBV9 and TRBJ1-2; 7 nucleotides match TRBD1. Germline values: CDR1 SGDLS, CDR2 YYNGEE. The J segment lost 8 bases and the V segment lost 3 bases, leaving 16 bases of the junction unmatched. The CDR3 has 16 residues. In nucleotides, the CDR3 is TGTGCCAGCAGCGGTTTATTAGACAGGGTCAAGGGGGGCTACACCTTC. Translating it yields CASSGLLDRVKGGYTF.

The rearrangement uses TRBV5-1 and TRBJ2-6, with a tentative D call TRBD1 (6 bases). CDR3 length equals 14 residues. Germline CDR1 and CDR2: SGHRS and YFSETQ. Trimming took 7 bases from V and 9 from J, leaving 17 bases between them. The CDR3 protein is CASGIEQGGNVLTF. The CDR3, as DNA: TGCGCCAGCGGGATAGAACAGGGTGGCAACGTCCTGACTTTC.

The sample holds many counts of this clone. The chain uses TRBV7-8 and TRBJ1-1; tentatively, D is TRBD1 (5 bases). V lost 5 bases and J 3 bases, leaving 13 bases between the germline ends. The CDR3 covers 14 residues. Per the germline V gene, CDR1 is SGHVS and CDR2 is FQNEAQ. In nucleotides, the CDR3 is TGTGCCAGCAGCGACCGGGAGGGGTACACTGAAGCTTTCTTT. This gives the protein CASSDREGYTEAFF.

The chain recombines TRBV28 with TRBJ2-5; TRBD1 might be the D (5 bases). V lost 6 bases and J 1 base, leaving 12 bases between the germline ends. CDR3 length: 14 amino acids. Looked up from germline, CDR1 is MDHEN and CDR2 is SYDVKM. The CDR3 is CASSRDQGQETQYF. DNA for the CDR3: TGTGCCAGCAGCCGCGATCAGGGCCAAGAGACCCAGTACTTC.

This chain links TRBV14 with TRBJ1-4; perhaps TRBD1 as D (5 bases). The CDR3 spans 15 residues. CDR1 and CDR2 from the germline V gene are SGHDN and FVKESK. Trimming left V 4 bases short and J 1 base short, with 10 bases between. The chain's CDR3 is CASSLRGGTNEKLFF. The CDR3 DNA follows: TGTGCCAGCAGCCTCCGGGGGGGAACTAATGAAAAACTGTTTTTT.

This chain uses TRBV4-2 with TRBJ1-1; D unresolved. The CDR3 consists of 16 residues. The V end lost 4 bases, the J end lost 2 bases, and 17 bases lay between the germline ends. Germline CDR1 LGHNA, CDR2 YNFKEQ. CDR3 loop: CASSRADGNRNTEAFF. The CDR3 DNA sequence: TGTGCCAGCAGCCGCGCTGACGGAAATCGAAACACTGAAGCTTTCTTT.

This clone is a singleton in its sample. The rearrangement uses TRBV19 and TRBJ2-7; 10 bases are a match to TRBD1. This CDR3 is built from 16 residues. Germline V lookup: CDR1 LNHDA, CDR2 SQIVND (reference sequence). The V segment lost 5 bases and the J segment 4 bases; nucleotides outside the gene matches: 11. The CDR3 sequence is CASSPGQGTPAYEQYF. Here the CDR3 DNA reads TGTGCCAGTAGTCCGGGACAGGGGACACCCGCATACGAGCAGTACTTC.

J is TRBJ1-5 and V is TRBV2, with unresolved D. This CDR3 spans 15 amino acids. V was clipped by 6 bases and J by 0 bases, with 12 bases between them. CDR1 and CDR2 from the germline V gene are SNHLY and FYNNEI. This chain's CDR3 is CASRKSANSNQPQHF. CDR3 DNA: TGTGCCAGCAGAAAAAGTGCGAATAGCAATCAGCCCCAGCATTTT.

J is TRBJ1-5 and V is TRBV21-1. TRBV21-1 is a documented pseudogene. The CDR3 is made up of 16 amino acids. The CDR3 region has the DNA TGTGCCAGCAGCAAAAGGGTCCGACTTTACAATCAGCCCCAGCATTTT. It translates to CASSKRVRLYNQPQHF.

The chain couples TRBV19 to TRBJ2-5; the match to TRBD2 covers 7 bases. This CDR3 comprises 13 residues. The germline V gene encodes CDR1 LNHDA and CDR2 SQIVND (reference sequence). The trim removed 4 bases at V and 3 bases at J, leaving 2 bases unmatched. This chain's CDR3 is CASSTGLKETQYF. The CDR3 bases are TGTGCCAGTAGTACGGGACTAAAAGAGACCCAGTACTTC. Combining the CDR3 with reference TRBV19 and TRBJ2-5 gives the whole variable domain DGGITQSPKYLFRKEGQNVTLSCEQNLNHDAMYWYRQDPGQGLRLIYYSQIVNDFQKGDIAEGYSVSREKKESFPLTVTSAQKNPTAFYLCASSTGLKETQYFGPGTRLLVL.

The rearrangement joins TRBV7-4 to TRBJ2-3, with D perhaps matching TRBD2 (6 bases). V lost 0 bases and J lost 3, with 22 bases in between. Germline CDR1 and CDR2: SGHVT and SQSDAQ. CDR3 length: 19 residues. The CDR3 coding sequence is TGTGCCAGCAGCTTAGCGGGAGGCGGGATGAGTTCTTCTACAGATACGCAGTATTTT. Translation: CASSLAGGGMSSSTDTQYF.